This T cell receptor beta chain was profiled in a study of identical twins. Via MiXCR, TCRdb re-called the 5' RACE reads, giving one row per CDR3 protein. The table has approximately 890,000 distinct CDR3 sequences, around 12% seen once. Germline CDR1 reads MNHEY; CDR2 reads SVGAGI. The CDR3 loop spans 17 amino acids. Trimming shortened V by 2 bases and J by 0 bases, and 15 bases separated the two germline ends. Another study also made use of these data, one on yellow fever vaccine responses in identical twins.

Specimen: PBMCs. This clonotype was obtained from a young woman in good health. The V call is TRBV6-5, the J call TRBJ2-3; a possible D gene is TRBD1 (6 bases). Written as DNA, the CDR3 is TGTGCCAGCAGTTACGCACAGGGTCCCCCTAGCACAGATACGCAGTATTTT. This translates into CASSYAQGPPSTDTQYF.